The sequence of this T cell receptor (beta chain) was determined in a study of cytomegalovirus exposure and HLA in healthy donors. Whole-study results and caveats: Altogether, about 160 TCR beta chains were recorded as cytomegalovirus-associated. The classifier reportedly diagnosed cytomegalovirus status with high sensitivity and specificity. A subsequent analysis found that TCR clusters from the first cohort also tended to co-occur in the 90 to 150 validation repertoires, with approximately 95% of cluster scores above 0.

Libraries were prepared by immunoSEQ multiplex PCR; TCRdb keeps only in-frame clonotypes and omits some of them. In the table there are some 120,000 clones, around nine tenths of which are singletons. Concerning this clone: Its antigen is unidentified.

The sequence was collected from a young man in good health and CMV-seronegative. Material: PBMCs.

The CDR3 DNA sequence: TGTGCCAGCAGTGAATCGACTTCCCGTGTCTATGGCTACACCTTC. It codes for CASSESTSRVYGYTF. The chain recombines TRBV6-1 with TRBJ1-2; no definite D call. CDR3 size: 15 residues. Germline assignment: CDR1 MNHNS and CDR2 SASEGT. The V end was cut by 2 bases, the J end by 4 bases, with 14 bases between.